The source of this TCR beta chain is a study of control samples from healthy donors and cancer patients. Germline CDR1 is SGHRS and CDR2 is YFSETQ. The CDR3 runs to 13 residues. The V end was cut by 0 bases, the J end by 5 bases, with 6 bases between. Sequencing used immunoSEQ multiplex PCR; TCRdb keeps in-frame clones, though not all of them. This sample carries about 220,000 clones, about 94% of them seen once, and the ten largest clones take about 1.4%. The sequenced sample was blood. The chain has TRBV5-1 and TRBJ2-4; D is uncertain. The TCR comes from a man in his fifties in good health. CDR3 region: CASSLEGENIQYF. The CDR3 region has the DNA TGCGCCAGCAGCTTGGAGGGCGAAAACATTCAGTACTTC.